This T cell receptor (beta chain) was identified during a study of blood T cell repertoires in COVID-19. Whole-study context: Samples of COVID-19 (acute and convalescent) were obtained from the United States, Italy and Spain.

V was pared by 7 bases and J by 8 bases, with 14 bases between. CDR3 size: 12 residues. Sequencing used immunoSEQ multiplex PCR; TCRdb keeps in-frame clones, though not all of them. This table has about 200,000 clones, approximately 85% appearing once. The cohort comprised adults aged 18 to 89 years residing in approximately 22 US areas. Participant-reported clinical history was the basis for cohort assignment. The sequence came from a man aged 40-50 years who had recovered from COVID-19. The sample was PBMCs or T cells enriched from blood (not recorded which). J is TRBJ1-1 and V is TRBV12-3 or TRBV12-4; the D gene is possibly TRBD1 (6 bases). CDR3: CASTDGGAEAFF. The CDR3 bases are TGTGCCAGCACCGACGGGGGGGCGGAAGCTTTCTTT.